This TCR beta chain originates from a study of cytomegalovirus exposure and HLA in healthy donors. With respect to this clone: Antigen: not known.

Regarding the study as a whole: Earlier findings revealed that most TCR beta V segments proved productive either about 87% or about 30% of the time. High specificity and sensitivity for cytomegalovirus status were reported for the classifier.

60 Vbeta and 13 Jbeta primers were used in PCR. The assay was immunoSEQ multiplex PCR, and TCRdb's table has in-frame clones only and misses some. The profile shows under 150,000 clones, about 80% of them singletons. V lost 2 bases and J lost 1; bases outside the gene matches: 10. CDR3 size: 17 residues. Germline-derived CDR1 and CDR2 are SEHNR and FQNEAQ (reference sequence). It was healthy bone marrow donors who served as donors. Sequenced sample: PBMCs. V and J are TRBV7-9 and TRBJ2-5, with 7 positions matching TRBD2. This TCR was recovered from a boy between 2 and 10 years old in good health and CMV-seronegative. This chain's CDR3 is CASSLTSLGGSQETQYF. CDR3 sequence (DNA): TGTGCCAGCAGCTTAACTTCCCTCGGCGGGAGCCAAGAGACCCAGTACTTC.